The clone carrying this T cell receptor (beta chain) was detected many times. Its antigen is unidentified. This sample is part of a study of post-analysis software for immune sequencing data. At the level of the study: Recorded subtypes: relapsing-remitting, secondary progressive, progressive-relapsing; some patients unannotated. Study-level findings and limits: Samples prepared in the same batch strongly co-clustered by F measure. Comparison of patients with controls showed a handful of TRBV segments more frequent in patients, TRBV5-6, TRBV5-1 and TRBV20-1 among them.

Germline V CDR1 and CDR2: LGHNA, YSLEER. CDR3 length: 14 residues. Trimming took 0 bases from V and 4 from J, leaving 9 bases between them. Unique molecular identifiers had been added to the TCR beta cDNA libraries. A population of about 0.95 to 11 million T cells gave rise to roughly 490,000 cDNA molecules. TCRdb ran MiXCR on the PCR reads and lists one entry per CDR3 protein. The sample yields some 690,000 distinct CDR3 sequences, about 27% seen once. Sequenced material: blood. This receptor was identified in a girl aged 10 to 17 with multiple sclerosis. The V gene is TRBV4-3, the J gene TRBJ1-2, with D unresolved. The CDR3 loop reads CASSQEEGGYGYTF. The CDR3 DNA sequence: TGCGCCAGCAGCCAAGAGGAGGGCGGCTATGGCTACACCTTC.